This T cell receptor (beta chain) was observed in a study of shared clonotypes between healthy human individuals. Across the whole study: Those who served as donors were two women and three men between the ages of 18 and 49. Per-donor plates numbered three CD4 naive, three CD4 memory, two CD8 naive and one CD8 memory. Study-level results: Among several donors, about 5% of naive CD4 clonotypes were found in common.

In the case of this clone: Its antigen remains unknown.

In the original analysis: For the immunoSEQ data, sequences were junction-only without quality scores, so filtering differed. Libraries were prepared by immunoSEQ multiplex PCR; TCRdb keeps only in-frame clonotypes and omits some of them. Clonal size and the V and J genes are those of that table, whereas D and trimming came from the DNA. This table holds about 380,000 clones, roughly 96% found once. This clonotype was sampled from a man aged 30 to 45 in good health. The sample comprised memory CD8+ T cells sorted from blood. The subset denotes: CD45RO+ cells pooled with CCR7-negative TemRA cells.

Here the CDR3 DNA reads TGTGCCAGCAGCTCAAGTGGGGCACAGGGCAATCAGCCCCAGCATTTT. Translating it yields CASSSSGAQGNQPQHF. The genes are TRBV7-9 and TRBJ1-5; weak D call: TRBD1 (5 bases). V was clipped by 4 bases and J by 2 bases, with 15 bases between them. Per germline, CDR1 SEHNR and CDR2 FQNEAQ (reference sequence). The CDR3 contains 16 residues.